The 2 T cell receptor beta chains reported below all come from one sample, sequenced in a study. TCRdb independently ran MiXCR on the 5' RACE reads; one entry per CDR3 protein. The sample holds about 57,000 distinct CDR3 sequences; 28% are singletons and the top ten take 3.2%. Input material: tumor-infiltrating memory CD4+ T cells sorted from the breast tumor. This sample's subset: memory CD4+ T cells, CD4+CD45RO+CD25-. The receptors stem from a female donor with breast cancer.

The rearrangement joins TRBV2 to TRBJ2-1; D is possibly TRBD1 (6 bases). Trimming took off 3 bases at V and 6 bases at J, with 9 bases between the two ends. CDR1 is SNHLY, CDR2 FYNNEI, per germline. This CDR3 is 13 amino acids long. CDR3 protein: CASSDTGSNEQFF. CDR3 nucleotides: TGTGCCAGCAGTGACACAGGGAGCAATGAGCAGTTCTTC.

The gene calls are TRBV6-2 or TRBV6-3 and TRBJ2-1; 9 nucleotides agree with TRBD2. Germline V gene data show CDR1 as MNHEY and CDR2 as SVGEGT. V lost 7 bases, J lost 5 bases, and 6 bases stayed unmatched. The CDR3 has 14 residues. The CDR3 bases are TGTGCCAGCACCAGCGGGAGGCTCAACAATGAGCAGTTCTTC. This codes for CASTSGRLNNEQFF.